The 21 T cell receptor beta chains given below trace back to one sample, sequenced in a study of T-cell memory formation after mild COVID-19. TCRdb itself ran the 5' RACE reads through MiXCR, one entry per CDR3 protein. The sample yields approximately 99,000 distinct CDR3 sequences, 15% to 20% seen once. The sequenced sample consisted of PBMCs or a T cell subset sorted from them (not recorded which). Receptor source: a man aged 18-30 years who had mild COVID-19 (a few samples of this study predate the infection). Cell type and time point are not known.

This clonotype was detected only a few times. The chain employs TRBV12-3 or TRBV12-4 and TRBJ1-6, with unresolved D. Trimming removed 3 bases at V and 10 bases at J, with 4 bases between. The CDR3 has 11 residues. CDR3 in amino acids: CASSLESPLHF. The CDR3 DNA follows: TGTGCCAGCAGTTTGGAATCACCCCTCCACTTT.

The chain joins TRBV5-6 to TRBJ1-1; possibly TRBD1 for D (5 bases). This CDR3 spans 14 amino acids. Germline V gene lookup returns CDR1 SGHDT and CDR2 YYEEEE. Trimming stripped 7 bases from V and 0 bases from J, with 13 bases between. CDR3 region: CASSWGVLNTEAFF. In nucleotides, the CDR3 is TGTGCCAGCTCCTGGGGGGTGCTGAACACTGAAGCTTTCTTT.

The rearrangement links TRBV29-1 to TRBJ2-5, with TRBD1 as a possible D gene (5 bases). Trimming shortened V by 4 bases and J by 5 bases, and 14 bases separated the two germline ends. The CDR3 is made up of 13 amino acids. Per the germline V gene, CDR1 is SQVTM and CDR2 is ANQGSEA. As DNA, the CDR3 is TGCAGCGTTGTAATTGGGGCTTGGGAGACCCAGTACTTC. Protein product: CSVVIGAWETQYF.

The V call is TRBV7-8, the J call TRBJ2-2, with a tentative D call TRBD2 (5 bases). Trimming cost V 10 bases and J 4 bases, with 16 bases left between them. CDR3 length equals 14 residues. Germline loops: CDR1 SGHVS, CDR2 FQNEAQ. CDR3 in amino acids: CATQLGRTTGELFF. CDR3 in DNA: TGTGCCACCCAGCTTGGGAGAACCACCGGGGAGCTGTTTTTT.

This clonotype came up a few times. V is TRBV9 and J is TRBJ1-2, with 7 positions matching TRBD1. The CDR3 totals 14 residues. Germline values: CDR1 SGDLS, CDR2 YYNGEE. V dropped 3 bases and J dropped 5; count of bases not matched to a gene: 7. CDR3 in amino acids: CASSGTTGSYGYTF. DNA for the CDR3: TGTGCCAGCAGCGGAACGACAGGGTCTTATGGCTACACCTTC.

This clonotype showed up just a few times. The chain couples TRBV4-2 to TRBJ2-5; possibly TRBD2 for D (6 bases). Germline V gene lookup returns CDR1 LGHNA and CDR2 YNFKEQ. Trimming took off 1 base at V and 5 bases at J, with 23 bases between the two ends. The CDR3 loop spans 18 amino acids. CDR3 bases: TGTGCCAGCAGCCAAGGGAGCAGGAGCGCGGGGTCTGGGGAGACCCAGTACTTC. Its protein product is CASSQGSRSAGSGETQYF.

This clonotype was counted many times. The chain carries TRBV5-1 and TRBJ2-1; a weak D match, TRBD2 (6 bases). Per the germline V gene, CDR1 is SGHRS and CDR2 is YFSETQ. The CDR3 is 16 amino acids. Deletions cut 1 base from V and 3 bases from J, with 14 bases between. This chain's CDR3 is CASSLFPRGNYNEQFF. DNA of the CDR3: TGCGCCAGCAGCTTGTTCCCCCGGGGGAACTACAATGAGCAGTTCTTC. The whole variable domain, filled in from reference TRBV5-1 and TRBJ2-1, reads KAGVTQTPRYLIKTRGQQVTLSCSPISGHRSVSWYQQTPGQGLQFLFEYFSETQRNKGNFPGRFSGRQFSNSRSEMNVSTLELGDSALYLCASSLFPRGNYNEQFFGPGTRLTVL.

There are a few counts of this clonotype. The CDR3 sequence: CAISEGQGETQYF. The CDR3 bases are TGTGCCATCAGTGAGGGGCAGGGAGAGACCCAGTACTTC. The chain has TRBV10-3 and TRBJ2-5; D possibly corresponds to TRBD1 (5 bases). CDR1 is ENHRY and CDR2 is SYGVKD in the germline V gene. This CDR3 has 13 amino acids. The V and J ends lost 2 bases and 4 bases respectively, with 8 bases between them.

This clonotype was seen only a few times. This chain uses TRBV24-1 with TRBJ2-3, with D perhaps matching TRBD2 (6 bases). Germline V gives CDR1 KGHDR, CDR2 SFDVKD. The CDR3 contains 12 residues. With 8 bases removed from V and 2 bases from J, the gap between germline ends came to 7 bases. The CDR3 loop reads CATMDYTDTQYF. The CDR3, as DNA: TGTGCCACCATGGACTACACAGATACGCAGTATTTT.

A few counts support this clonotype. The chain joins TRBV20-1 to TRBJ2-1; 7 bases line up with TRBD2. The germline V gene has CDR1 DFQATT and CDR2 SNEGSKA (reference sequence). V lost 6 bases and J lost 9; bases outside the gene matches: 5. This CDR3 region has 11 residues. CDR3 amino acids: CSAPGGVEQFF. Here the CDR3 DNA reads TGCAGTGCCCCTGGGGGGGTTGAGCAGTTCTTC.

The V call is TRBV4-1, the J call TRBJ1-2; possible D gene TRBD1, 5 bases. Germline V gene sequence: CDR1 MGHRA, CDR2 YSYEKL. With 5 bases removed from V and 2 bases from J, the gap between germline ends came to 12 bases. The CDR3 has 14 residues. CDR3 sequence: CASSRDGGNYGYTF. CDR3 in DNA: TGCGCCAGCAGCAGGGACGGGGGAAACTATGGCTACACCTTC.

The J gene is TRBJ2-1, the V gene TRBV19; D might be TRBD1 (5 bases). Germline V gives CDR1 LNHDA, CDR2 SQIVND (reference sequence). The CDR3 loop spans 15 amino acids. Trimming shortened V by 4 bases and J by 2 bases, and 12 bases separated the two germline ends. The CDR3 sequence: CASSNPGHAYNEQFF. DNA for the CDR3: TGTGCCAGTAGTAATCCTGGACATGCCTACAATGAGCAGTTCTTC.

This clonotype has only a few counts. This chain links TRBV5-1 with TRBJ1-1; D not certain. The V gene's germline CDR1 is SGHRS and CDR2 YFSETQ. V lost 3 bases and J 5 bases, leaving 11 bases between the germline ends. This CDR3 contains 13 residues. CDR3 residues: CASSSGLETEAFF. For the CDR3, the DNA is TGCGCCAGCAGCTCAGGCCTAGAGACTGAAGCTTTCTTT.

This sequence joins TRBV11-2 and TRBJ1-1; maybe TRBD1 (5 bases). Germline values: CDR1 SGHAT, CDR2 FQNNGV. The CDR3 runs 15 residues. V lost 0 bases to trimming and J lost 4 bases, with 12 bases between them. As DNA, the CDR3 is TGTGCCAGCAGCTTAGAAGGGGTGTCCGGCACTGAAGCTTTCTTT. It translates to CASSLEGVSGTEAFF.

The gene calls are TRBV20-1 and TRBJ2-5, with 7 bases fitting TRBD2. Germline values: CDR1 DFQATT, CDR2 SNEGSKA (reference sequence). V lost 3 bases to trimming and J lost 1 base; unmatched junction nucleotides: 2. The length of the CDR3 is 13 residues. The CDR3 DNA reads as TGCAGTGCTAGGGGGACTACCCAAGAGACCCAGTACTTC. It is translated as CSARGTTQETQYF.

J is TRBJ1-5 and V is TRBV7-2, with D unclear. The CDR3 length is 14 residues. V gave up 1 base and J gave up 5 bases, with 9 bases separating them. Germline CDR1 reads SGHTA; CDR2 reads FQGNSA. In DNA, the CDR3 is TGTGCCAGCAGCTTAGGTGGTGGGGATCAGCCCCAGCATTTT. Its translation is CASSLGGGDQPQHF.

The chain carries TRBV11-2 and TRBJ2-1; D possibly corresponds to TRBD2 (5 bases). V was pared by 5 bases and J by 9 bases, with 14 bases between. The germline V gene encodes CDR1 SGHAT and CDR2 FQNNGV. The CDR3 totals 13 residues. This CDR3 reads CASSLDEGSEQFF. CDR3 sequence (DNA): TGTGCCAGCAGCCTGGACGAGGGAAGTGAGCAGTTCTTC.

This clonotype turned up a few times. V and J are TRBV5-1 and TRBJ1-1; D perhaps matches TRBD1 (5 bases). Trimming stripped 5 bases from V and 1 base from J, with 9 bases between. There are 13 residues in the CDR3. CDR1 is SGHRS and CDR2 is YFSETQ in the germline V gene. Written as DNA, the CDR3 is TGCGCCAGCAGTCGGGGGAAGAACACTGAAGCTTTCTTT. Protein: CASSRGKNTEAFF.

This clonotype was picked up a small number of times. The CDR3 spells CASRMTGSGELFF. For the CDR3, the DNA is TGTGCCAGCAGGATGACAGGGTCCGGGGAGCTGTTTTTT. V gene TRBV12-3 or TRBV12-4 combines with J gene TRBJ2-2; 7 bases are shared with TRBD1. Trimming at V came to 6 bases and at J to 6 bases, leaving 4 bases not matched to a gene. The length of the CDR3 is 13 residues.

This chain uses TRBV28 with TRBJ2-3; the D gene is possibly TRBD2 (6 bases). Germline CDR1 is MDHEN and CDR2 is SYDVKM. The V and J ends lost 3 bases and 2 bases respectively, with 24 bases between them. The CDR3 has 19 amino acids. The CDR3 sequence: CASSFPAGGIYSFTDTQYF. The CDR3 nucleotides read TGTGCCAGCAGTTTCCCCGCCGGAGGGATTTACTCTTTCACAGATACGCAGTATTTT. The full variable domain, rest sourced from reference TRBV28 and TRBJ2-3, is DVKVTQSSRYLVKRTGEKVFLECVQDMDHENMFWYRQDPGLGLRLIYFSYDVKMKEKGDIPEGYSVSREKKERFSLILESASTNQTSMYLCASSFPAGGIYSFTDTQYFGPGTRLTVL.

The chain is built from TRBV5-1 and TRBJ2-3; D might be TRBD2 (6 bases). This CDR3 region has 16 residues. Germline loops: CDR1 SGHRS, CDR2 YFSETQ. V lost 3 bases and J 2 bases, leaving 16 bases between the germline ends. CDR3 bases: TGCGCCAGCAGCTACCAGGGCGGGGCCTACACAGATACGCAGTATTTT. Its translation: CASSYQGGAYTDTQYF.